This TCR beta chain was documented in a study of T cells in women clearing cervical HPV infection. At the level of the study: Controls gave blood once infection was undetectable; cases at lesion identification. Case blood was drawn a median approximately 150 days after lesion detection. Regarding the study as a whole: A classifier using richness and V gene abundances reached an AUC of roughly 0.83. Effector/memory and HPV-specific T cells were not isolated, and association timing is unknown.

Assay used: immunoSEQ multiplex PCR; TCRdb lists only in-frame clones, some missing. The sample shows 40,000 to 60,000 clones, and 0.95% to 1% sits with its ten largest clones. Looked up from germline, CDR1 is SGHRS and CDR2 is YFSETQ. J lost 6 bases, V lost 2 bases, and 10 bases had no gene match. This CDR3 region has 16 residues. Concerning this clone: Its target is not known. The read is 3 residues too short to cover the CDR3 end, so that end is filled in from the germline J gene.

The sequence derives from a woman between 18 and 75 years old with a cervical HPV16 infection that either progressed to CIN3+ or cleared (not recorded which). Sequencing was carried out using blood buffy coat. The chain carries TRBV5-1 and TRBJ1-5; 8 bases align to TRBD1. The DNA read from the CDR3 is TGCGCCAGCAGCTTTCCGGACAGGGTCATTTCTCAGCCC. As protein: CASSFPDRVISQP. The CDR3 in full is CASSFPDRVISQPQHF.